Reported below is one T cell receptor (beta chain). Its antigen is undetermined. Additional DNA sequences in this sample encode the identical CDR3. Libraries were prepared by immunoSEQ multiplex PCR; TCRdb keeps only in-frame clonotypes and omits some of them. The table has some 320,000 clones, roughly 84% seen once. The entry originates in a study of shared clonotypes between healthy human individuals. Study details: Used for every donor were three CD4 naive, three CD4 memory, two CD8 naive and one CD8 memory plate. Study results and limitations: The study's rarefaction showed incomplete sorted-subset sequencing despite large depth. The authors expected sequencing depth to affect clonotype sharing among donors.

Germline CDR1 reads MNHEY; CDR2 reads SVGAGI. V gave up 6 bases and J gave up 4 bases, with 12 bases separating them. The CDR3 totals 13 residues. The genes are TRBV6-5 and TRBJ1-1; the D gene is possibly TRBD1 (5 bases). The source of this sequence is a man younger than 35 in good health. The specimen was memory CD8+ T cells sorted from blood. The subset is: CD45RO+ cells pooled with CCR7-negative TemRA cells. The CDR3 region has the DNA TGTGCCAGCAGCCTTGGGGGTGGCACTGAAGCTTTCTTT. This translates into CASSLGGGTEAFF.